What follows describes a single T cell receptor (beta chain). Its antigen is still unknown. No base quality information exists; no much larger clone differs at one position. This sample was taken from a study of cytomegalovirus exposure and HLA in healthy donors (dated by TCRdb to the late 2010s). Background for the entire study: In an earlier analysis of some 610 of the donors, around 300 Gb of sequence data and 90 million to 120 million unique TCR beta sequences from roughly 190 million T cells were reported. An early release that covered 500 to 800 HLA-typed donors contained around 300 gigabases of sequencing data and 80 million or so unique TCR sequences. The genetic ancestry cluster associated with self-reported Caucasian donors included 65% to 90% of the roughly 400 genotyped donors. The study aimed to test whether signatures of past pathogen exposure could be identified by cataloging public T cell receptors. The T cell repertoires of under 750 subjects were profiled by immunosequencing and related to cytomegalovirus serostatus. In addition to the first cohort of around 670 subjects, a separate validation cohort of approximately 130 different subjects was used. To predict cytomegalovirus infection status, the study brought together high-throughput TCR immunosequencing, statistical association of individual TCRs with disease status, and machine learning. A later analysis re-examined previously published TCR beta repertoires from just over 650 donors and added high-resolution HLA genotyping to investigate patterns of TCR occurrence. Rather than drawing on any new phenotypic data, the later analysis identified candidate immune exposures from TCR beta sequences and the way those sequences occurred across donors. In an earlier analysis of several hundred of the donors, high-throughput TCR beta sequencing was used to judge whether each TCR beta V gene segment behaved as functional or pseudogenic. Donor age, sex, ethnicity and CMV serostatus were collected together with the repertoire data. A later genetic analysis took genome-wide SNP genotypes for about 55% of the 666 donors and used that subset as a discovery cohort. Every repertoire in the discovery cohort had been generated on one and the same sequencing platform. Class I and class II HLA loci were covered by the typing at four-digit resolution. The number of typed donors differed by locus: about 620-640 for A, B, C, DRB1 and DQB1; roughly 510 for DQA1; around 610 for DPA1; and about 470 for DPB1. Several DR-DQ haplotypes were handled as single units for association and clustering because linkage in the cohort was strong. Across 300 to 500 genotyped donors of the cohort, an average of about 240,000 unique TCR beta nucleotide sequences per donor were sequenced, and 15% to 20% of those sequences were non-productive.

Library creation used the immunoSEQ multiplex PCR assay. For the multiplex PCR, a mixture combining 60 forward primers for TCR Vbeta segments and 13 reverse primers for TCR Jbeta segments was used. The CDR3 region of rearranged TCR beta genes was amplified from genomic DNA by a multiplex PCR assay. Amplified TCR beta libraries were sequenced as 87-base-pair reads on the Illumina HiSeq System. As for the original processing: In a later analysis, approximately 74 million unique TCR beta chains were counted across the roughly 670 repertoires, and roughly 10 million of these chains were shared by at least two donors. Raw reads were error-corrected and collapsed into unique sequences by a nearest-neighbor algorithm in which closely related sequences were merged to remove PCR and sequencing errors. V, D and J gene segments were assigned by aligning CDR3 sequences to IMGT reference sequences. Each retained sequence needed at least a six-nucleotide match to both a V gene segment and a J gene segment. A rearrangement was called productive if the CDR3 had no stop codons and remained in frame with V and J, and every other rearrangement was called non-productive. CDR3 was defined by IMGT convention, running from the second conserved V-encoded cysteine to the conserved J-encoded phenylalanine. The earlier analysis of a few hundred of the donors excluded any sequence lacking an unambiguous match to a single V gene segment. In an earlier analysis of approximately 610 of the donors, V segments were called functional above 56.7% productive rearrangements and were called segregating when the between-donor standard deviation exceeded 5%. A statistical classification framework was built to diagnose cytomegalovirus status from the catalog of TCR beta chain sequences. V and J gene assignment, in a later analysis, came from comparing TCR nucleotide sequences with IMGT/GENE-DB human TR gene sequences. Using the TCRdist pipeline, a later analysis assigned CDR3 sequences along with most-parsimonious VDJ recombination scenarios. In a later analysis, every TCR beta chain was defined by the combination of its CDR3 amino acid sequence and its V-gene family, and reads without a unique V-gene family were dropped. As a way to deal with suspected cross-contamination and a sequencing artifact, a later analysis dropped 640 or so nucleotide sequences that were highly shared and had low generation probability. A later analysis calculated a clonal expansion index for each public chain from normalized within-repertoire ranks of inferred template counts. In a later analysis, generation probabilities were computed with a VDJ recombination model fitted to out-of-frame rearrangements, and the resulting probabilities were checked against IGoR. A later analysis scored TCR-TCR, TCR-HLA and TCR-CMV co-occurrence with hypergeometric tests, applying a repertoire-size bias correction to TCR pairs. In a later analysis, false discovery rates were estimated by permuting HLA or CMV assignments 20 times. In a later analysis, co-occurring TCRs were grouped using DBSCAN, and TCRdist sequence similarity was added for clustering within HLA-allele-positive subsets. For co-occurrence clustering, repertoires with fewer than 30,000 or more than 120,000 public chains were excluded, along with five or six repertoires with anomalous nucleotide sharing. TCRdb limited this immuneACCESS table to in-frame rearrangements with V and J called. A share of clones is missing; checked studies link under half to unresolved V genes, and the rest is unexplained. V, J and clone size are those of that table, while D and trimming were read from the DNA. Present in this sample are 150,000 to 200,000 clones, around four fifths of which were seen just once. Approximately 1.5% of the sample rests with the top ten.

In total, 666 healthy bone marrow donors made up the cohort. At the time of sampling, every cohort member was nominally healthy, though immune exposures that went unrecorded were likely present. The donor tested CMV seronegative and was one of the 352 seronegative cohort members. Every donor gave a peripheral blood sample, and the peripheral blood mononuclear cells from that sample were used for TCR beta sequencing. Genomic DNA extraction from the blood cell samples was performed with the Qiagen DNeasy Blood Extraction Kit. Study-wide findings and limitations: A group of highly shared sequence variants was considered likely to be a technical artifact of the sequencing pipeline. When HLA alleles, especially DR and DQ, strongly co-occurred, attributing TCR associations to individual alleles was difficult. Most TCR sequences were seen in very few donors, while some public TCRs were found in many individuals. The presence/absence analyses assumed that sequencing depth was roughly uniform across donors, and that assumption may not be true. In a later analysis, several top co-occurrence clusters were reported to appear linked to parvovirus B19, influenza, CMV and Epstein-Barr virus. In a later analysis, HLA-associated TCR beta chains were found to be more clonally expanded and to have lower generation probabilities than equally common non-associated chains. A few of the identified cytomegalovirus-associated TCR beta chains were confirmed in vitro to be specific for cytomegalovirus antigens. A total of 164 TCR beta chains were listed by the study as associated with cytomegalovirus. An association between a missense DCLRE1C variant and V-gene and J-gene trimming of TCR beta chains was found in a later genetic analysis and replicated in an independent cohort. The classifier was reported to diagnose cytomegalovirus status with high specificity and sensitivity in both the original cohort and the validation cohort. In an earlier analysis of roughly 500 of the donors, most TCR beta V segments appeared in productive rearrangements about 87% or about 30% of the time, broadly matching IMGT annotations. A later analysis found that TCR association rates varied across HLA loci, with DRB1 alleles showing the most associated TCRs and HLA-C alleles the fewest. In a later genetic analysis, fewer N-insertions in productive TCRs were reported among donors in an Asian-associated ancestry cluster than the approximately 710-donor mean. Immune exposure information for the cohort was limited to CMV serostatus. Some IMGT-functional V segments, including TRBV6-2 and TRBV6-3, could not be told apart with the 87-base-pair reads, so those segments were excluded. A further reported finding was that TCR beta sequences accurately predicted the HLA-A and HLA-B alleles for most subjects in the first cohort. Correlated functional status among segregating V segments might reflect linkage disequilibrium, but an unknown experimental factor could not be ruled out. Because counts were too low, roughly 17 rarely observed V segments, including chromosome 9 orphons, were left out of the earlier analysis of some 640 of the donors. It was suggested by the authors that the approach could potentially be generalized to other disease states and immunological phenotypes. A later analysis found that most CMV-associated TCR beta chains appeared HLA-restricted, with HLA associations seemingly driven largely by CMV exposure. Specific HLA alleles were associated with 15,000 to 20,000 TCR beta sequences at a false discovery rate of 0.05 in a later analysis. Because HLA typing was missing for some donors at each locus, association tests included only the typed subset. Only TCR beta chains were sequenced in this cohort, and the absence of alpha or paired-chain data limited detectable features.

Between the V and J ends, shortened by 1 base and 2 bases respectively, the junction contains 15 bases. The CDR3 starts with the cysteine, ends with the phenylalanine, and has 17 residues. The sequence is cut down to CDR3 DNA, 51 bases in frame from base 1. Based on the germline V gene, the CDR1 and CDR2 sequences are LGHNA and YNFKEQ. This receptor chain uses TRBV4-2 and TRBJ2-1, with no confidently assigned D gene. The TCR was taken from a man between 18 and 29 years old in good health and CMV-seronegative. Sequencing was done on a sample of PBMCs. The CDR3 region reads CASSQVVRTYPYNEQFF. The DNA sequence is as follows: TGTGCCAGCAGCCAAGTGGTCCGCACTTATCCCTACAATGAGCAGTTCTTC.